These 19 T cell receptor beta chains came from one sample sequenced in a study of OX40 agonist ivuxolimab in advanced cancers. The method was the immunoSEQ multiplex PCR assay. In TCRdb, the immuneACCESS table is reduced to in-frame sequences with V and J assigned. These tables do not hold every clone; where another copy was compared, an unresolved V gene accounts for under half, and the others remain unexplained. This sample gives over 100,000 clones in total; more than 85% of them show up just once. 0.9% to 1.2% of the sample comes from the top ten. This sample comprised CD4+ or CD8+ T cells sorted from blood, obtained in a trial of the OX40 agonist ivuxolimab. These receptors came from an adult with an advanced solid tumor such as melanoma, head and neck, liver or kidney cancer.

The V and J genes are TRBV5-4 and TRBJ1-3; possible D gene TRBD1, 5 bases. The germline gives CDR1 SGHNT, CDR2 YYREEE (reference sequence). V lost 3 bases and J 7 bases, leaving 26 bases between the germline ends. The CDR3 contains 18 residues. The CDR3 bases are TGTGCCAGCAGCTATAACGTGGGGCCCCGAGGGTTGGGCAACACCATATATTTT. Protein sequence: CASSYNVGPRGLGNTIYF.

This clone was seen a single time. V usage is TRBV4-3 and J usage is TRBJ1-4; D uncertain. CDR1 is LGHNA, CDR2 YSLEER, per germline. The germline V and J ends were trimmed by 0 bases and 1 base, with 15 bases remaining between them. This CDR3 spans 18 amino acids. CDR3 DNA sequence: TGCGCCAGCAGCCAAGACGCCCTCTATGTGGAAACTAATGAAAAACTGTTTTTT. Encoded protein: CASSQDALYVETNEKLFF.

This chain joins TRBV6-1 and TRBJ1-2, with a tentative D call TRBD1 (6 bases). The CDR3 has 13 amino acids. Trimming pared 7 bases from V and 8 bases from J, leaving 17 bases between. Germline V gene sequence: CDR1 MNHNS, CDR2 SASEGT. CDR3 sequence reads: CASTRRGRDGYTF. Here the CDR3 DNA reads TGTGCCAGCACCAGAAGGGGGAGGGACGGCTACACCTTC.

This clone has a single count. The chain links TRBV6-6 to TRBJ2-7; 7 bases are a match to TRBD2. The V and J ends lost 0 bases and 6 bases, in that order; junction bases with no gene match: 5. In germline, CDR1 is MNHNY, CDR2 SVGAGI (reference sequence). The CDR3 totals 14 residues. CDR3 sequence: CASSYSQRGFEQYF. DNA of the CDR3: TGTGCCAGCAGTTACTCCCAGCGGGGATTCGAGCAGTACTTC.

This clone came up once. The J gene is TRBJ1-1, the V gene TRBV27; 7 positions agree with TRBD1. The trim removed 6 bases at V and 1 base at J, leaving 8 bases unmatched. Germline values: CDR1 MNHEY, CDR2 SMNVEV (reference sequence). The CDR3 has 15 amino acids. In nucleotides, the CDR3 is TGTGCCAGCAGCCTCGTTACAGGGGCGAACACTGAAGCTTTCTTT. As protein: CASSLVTGANTEAFF.

The chain is built from TRBV5-1 and TRBJ1-4; D ambiguous. This CDR3 contains 14 residues. The germline V gene has CDR1 SGHRS and CDR2 YFSETQ. Trimming left V 2 bases short and J 5 bases short, with 10 bases between. CDR3 sequence (DNA): TGCGCCAGCAGCTTAGGGCCTCAAAATGAAAAACTGTTTTTT. This codes for CASSLGPQNEKLFF.

The chain is built from TRBV4-1 and TRBJ1-1; D is uncertain. Trimming cost V 0 bases and J 4 bases, with 15 bases left between them. The CDR3 extends over 16 amino acids. CDR1 MGHRA and CDR2 YSYEKL come from the germline V gene. CDR3 loop: CASSQEKAHGRTEAFF. The CDR3 DNA follows: TGCGCCAGCAGCCAAGAAAAGGCCCACGGTCGCACTGAAGCTTTCTTT.

The DNA of the CDR3 is TGTGCCAGCAGCGCTAGCGGGAGGGCCCCCTACAATGAGCAGTTCTTC. Translating gives CASSASGRAPYNEQFF. The chain carries TRBV7-6 and TRBJ2-1, with 12 positions matching TRBD2. This CDR3 is built from 16 residues. Germline CDR1 is SGHVS and CDR2 is FNYEAQ. V lost 5 bases to trimming and J lost 2 bases; unmatched junction nucleotides: 4.

The rearrangement joins TRBV10-3 to TRBJ1-2; 8 bases fit TRBD1. CDR3 length: 16 residues. Germline loops: CDR1 ENHRY, CDR2 SYGVKD. V trimming: 3 bases; J trimming: 3 bases; junction bases outside the gene matches: 9. Written as DNA, the CDR3 is TGTGCCATCAGTGAACCCCGACAGGGGAGGGACTATGGCTACACCTTC. This sequence encodes CAISEPRQGRDYGYTF.

The gene calls are TRBV2 and TRBJ1-2; TRBD1 matches at 10 bases. CDR3 length: 14 amino acids. V was pared by 5 bases and J by 6 bases, with 6 bases of the junction left unmatched. Germline V gives CDR1 SNHLY, CDR2 FYNNEI. Written as DNA, the CDR3 is TGTGCCAGCAGTATGACAGGGGGCAGGGATGGCTACACCTTC. This codes for CASSMTGGRDGYTF.

V and J are TRBV13 and TRBJ2-7, with TRBD1 matching 7 bases. Germline lookup yields CDR1 PRHDT and CDR2 FYEKMQ (reference sequence). The CDR3 is 14 amino acids. The ends lost 1 base at V and 5 bases at J; junction bases unmatched: 5. The CDR3 here is CASSLEGAGNEQYF. The CDR3 bases are TGTGCCAGCAGCTTAGAGGGGGCAGGAAACGAGCAGTACTTC.

The chain has TRBV15 and TRBJ1-2, with D perhaps TRBD1 (6 bases). The V end lost 1 base, the J end lost 8 bases, and 11 bases lay between the germline ends. The CDR3 totals 13 residues. Germline V gives CDR1 LNHNV, CDR2 YYDKDF (reference sequence). The CDR3 DNA follows: TGTGCCACCAGCAGAGGGACAGAGTTAGGCTACACCTTC. Its protein is CATSRGTELGYTF.

This chain links TRBV7-9 with TRBJ1-6, with a weak D call TRBD1 (6 bases). The CDR3 contains 15 residues. The ends were cut back, 2 bases at V and 2 bases at J, with 7 bases in the middle. CDR1 and CDR2 from the germline V gene are SEHNR and FQNEAQ (reference sequence). CDR3 amino acids: CASSLQGTYNSPLHF. The DNA for the CDR3 is TGTGCCAGCAGCTTACAGGGGACCTATAATTCACCCCTCCACTTT.

The gene calls are TRBV27 and TRBJ1-2, with D possibly TRBD1 on 6 matching bases. V was shortened by 9 bases and J by 5 bases, with 19 bases between the two germline ends. The CDR3 runs 14 residues. Looked up from germline, CDR1 is MNHEY and CDR2 is SMNVEV (reference sequence). For the CDR3, the DNA is TGTGCCAGTTCCCGGTCCCAGGGGCTATATGGCTACACCTTC. Translated: CASSRSQGLYGYTF.

The V and J genes are TRBV11-3 and TRBJ1-1; D is undetermined. Germline-derived CDR1 and CDR2 are SGHNT and YENEEA. The CDR3 sequence is 13 residues long. V gave up 1 base and J gave up 1 base, with 4 bases separating them. Written as DNA, the CDR3 is TGTGCCAGCAGCTTAGCCTCGAACACTGAAGCTTTCTTT. Its protein is CASSLASNTEAFF.

V and J are TRBV5-1 and TRBJ2-5; D perhaps matches TRBD1 (6 bases). From germline, CDR1 is SGHRS and CDR2 YFSETQ. This CDR3 contains 16 residues. Between the trimmed V and J ends, which lost 3 bases and 2 bases, there was a span of 17 bases. Here the CDR3 DNA reads TGCGCCAGCAGCTACGGACAAGGGGGTTTGCAAGAGACCCAGTACTTC. It encodes CASSYGQGGLQETQYF.

The chain couples TRBV6-1 to TRBJ2-6, with D uncertain. The germline V gene has CDR1 MNHNS and CDR2 SASEGT. V dropped 0 bases and J dropped 0 bases, with 9 bases sitting between them. This CDR3 has 17 amino acids. DNA for the CDR3: TGTGCCAGCAGTGAAGCTGGGCAAGCCTCTGGGGCCAACGTCCTGACTTTC. Translation gives CASSEAGQASGANVLTF.

The chain couples TRBV6-1 to TRBJ2-7; TRBD2 matches 13 bases. In germline, CDR1 is MNHNS, CDR2 SASEGT. The CDR3 runs to 15 residues. J gave up 7 bases and V 7 bases, and 10 bases lay outside the gene matches. DNA for the CDR3: TGTGCCAGCACACCAAGGACTAGCGGGAGTACAGAGCAGTACTTC. Residues: CASTPRTSGSTEQYF.

This clone showed up just once. The chain carries TRBV5-1 and TRBJ1-2; 8 bases are shared with TRBD1. The CDR3 consists of 15 residues. The V gene's germline CDR1 is SGHRS and CDR2 YFSETQ. V lost 3 bases, J lost 4 bases, and 8 bases stayed unmatched. The CDR3 loop is CASSSDYTGGYGYTF. The CDR3 DNA follows: TGCGCCAGCAGCTCGGATTATACAGGGGGCTATGGCTACACCTTC.